This T cell receptor beta chain was documented in a study of PD-1 blockade in classical Hodgkin lymphoma. At the level of the study: Nivolumab was given intravenously to patients at 3 mg/kg every 2 weeks. Points from the study as a whole: Diminished baseline TCR diversity has been reported in newly diagnosed patients relative to healthy donors. Patients who began taking nivolumab under 1 year after ASCT were left out. Whereas CD4+ TCR diversity had risen significantly by C4D1, CD8+ TCR diversity had not.

Sequenced by immunoSEQ multiplex PCR; TCRdb stores in-frame clones only, minus some. The sample holds over 35,000 clones, approximately 90% seen once. V lost 4 bases and J lost 4, with 5 bases in between. This CDR3 has 11 amino acids. Germline assignment: CDR1 MNHNS and CDR2 SASEGT. Following autologous stem cell transplantation, relapse occurred in every patient, and exposure to brentuximab vedotin varied. As to this clone: Antigen unknown.

Sequenced here: peripheral blood mononuclear cells (PBMCs), sampled before the second cycle of nivolumab. V usage is TRBV6-1 and J usage is TRBJ2-7; D uncertain. This TCR was recovered from a human donor with classical Hodgkin lymphoma. The chain's CDR3 is CASSVLYEQYF. CDR3 nucleotide sequence: TGTGCCAGCAGTGTCTTATACGAGCAGTACTTC.